Included here is one TCR beta chain sequence, with context. The time point here: blood 4 weeks post-SBRT, at nephrectomy. As to treatment: 15 Gy SBRT to primary tumor, nephrectomy 4 weeks later. The table came from immunoSEQ multiplex PCR; TCRdb's copy has only in-frame clones and leaves some out. The data contain approximately 92,000 clones, 70% to 90% of them singletons. This sample stems from a study of radiation and T cells in renal cell carcinoma. Trimming took off 9 bases at V and 5 bases at J, with 22 bases between the two ends. Per the germline V gene, CDR1 is SGHTA and CDR2 is FQGNSA. This CDR3 region has 15 residues.

This TCR derives from a man aged 50-60 years with renal cell carcinoma. This chain joins TRBV7-2 and TRBJ1-2, with D unclear. Here the sequenced sample was blood, taken from a patient whose treatment included radiotherapy and nephrectomy. CDR3 sequence reads: CASLLDTLVGYGYTF. CDR3 bases: TGTGCCAGTCTCCTAGACACTTTGGTGGGATATGGCTACACCTTC.